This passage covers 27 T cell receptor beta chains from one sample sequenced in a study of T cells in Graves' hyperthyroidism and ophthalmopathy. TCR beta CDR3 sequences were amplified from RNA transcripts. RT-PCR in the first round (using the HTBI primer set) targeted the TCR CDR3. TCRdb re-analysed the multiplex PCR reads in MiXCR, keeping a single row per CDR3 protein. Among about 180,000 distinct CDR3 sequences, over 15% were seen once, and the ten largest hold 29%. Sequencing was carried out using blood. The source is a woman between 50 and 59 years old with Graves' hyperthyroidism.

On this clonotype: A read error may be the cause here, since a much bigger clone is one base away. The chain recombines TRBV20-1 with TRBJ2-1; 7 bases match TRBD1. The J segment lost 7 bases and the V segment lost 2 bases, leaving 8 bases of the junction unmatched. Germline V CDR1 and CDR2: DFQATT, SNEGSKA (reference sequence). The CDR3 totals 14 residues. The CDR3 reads CSARLGTAENEQFF. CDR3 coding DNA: TGCAGTGCTAGATTGGGGACAGCCGAAAATGAGCAGTTCTTC.

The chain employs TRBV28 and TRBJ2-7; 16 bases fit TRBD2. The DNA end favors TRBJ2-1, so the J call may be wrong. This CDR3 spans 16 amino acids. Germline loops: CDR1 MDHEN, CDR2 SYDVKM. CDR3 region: CASREGLAGGGGEQFF. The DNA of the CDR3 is TGTGCCAGCAGGGAGGGACTAGCGGGAGGGGGGGGCGAGCAGTTCTTC.

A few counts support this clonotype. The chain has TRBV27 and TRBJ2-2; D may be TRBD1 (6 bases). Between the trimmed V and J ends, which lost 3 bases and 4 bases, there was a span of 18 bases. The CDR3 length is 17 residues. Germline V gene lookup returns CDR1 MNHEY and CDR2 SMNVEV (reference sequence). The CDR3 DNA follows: TGTGCCAGCAGTTTCCATGGGGCGACAGGTAGCACCGGGGAGCTGTTTTTT. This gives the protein CASSFHGATGSTGELFF.

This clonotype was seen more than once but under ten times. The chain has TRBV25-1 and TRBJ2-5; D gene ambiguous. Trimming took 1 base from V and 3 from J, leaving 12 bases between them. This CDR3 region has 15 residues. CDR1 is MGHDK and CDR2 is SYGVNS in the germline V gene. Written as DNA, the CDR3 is TGTGCCAGCAGTGAATTATCGGCCGCGAAAGAGACCCAGTACTTC. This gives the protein CASSELSAAKETQYF.

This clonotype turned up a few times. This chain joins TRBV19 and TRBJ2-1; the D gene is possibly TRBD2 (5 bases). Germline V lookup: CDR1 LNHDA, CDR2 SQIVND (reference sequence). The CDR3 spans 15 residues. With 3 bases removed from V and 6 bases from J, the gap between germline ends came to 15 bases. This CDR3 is CASSMGGYATNEQFF. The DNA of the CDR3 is TGTGCCAGTAGTATGGGCGGGTATGCTACCAATGAGCAGTTCTTC.

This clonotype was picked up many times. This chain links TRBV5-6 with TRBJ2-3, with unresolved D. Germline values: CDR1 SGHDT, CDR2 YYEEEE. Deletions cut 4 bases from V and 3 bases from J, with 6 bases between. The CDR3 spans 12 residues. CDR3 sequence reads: CASSEGTDTQYF. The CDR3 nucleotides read TGTGCCAGCAGCGAAGGAACAGATACGCAGTATTTT.

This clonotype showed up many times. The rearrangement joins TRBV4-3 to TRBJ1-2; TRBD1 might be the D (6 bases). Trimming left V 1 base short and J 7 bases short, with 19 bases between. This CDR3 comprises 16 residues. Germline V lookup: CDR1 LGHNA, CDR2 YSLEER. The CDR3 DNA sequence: TGCGCCAGCAGCCAAGTCTGGGAACAGGGATGGGGTGGCTACACCTTC. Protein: CASSQVWEQGWGGYTF.

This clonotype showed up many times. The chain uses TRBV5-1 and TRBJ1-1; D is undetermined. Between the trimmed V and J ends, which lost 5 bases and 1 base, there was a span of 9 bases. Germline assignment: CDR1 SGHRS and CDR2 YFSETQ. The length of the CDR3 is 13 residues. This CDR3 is CASRGLQNTEAFF. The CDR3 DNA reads TGCGCCAGCAGGGGCTTACAGAACACTGAAGCTTTCTTT.

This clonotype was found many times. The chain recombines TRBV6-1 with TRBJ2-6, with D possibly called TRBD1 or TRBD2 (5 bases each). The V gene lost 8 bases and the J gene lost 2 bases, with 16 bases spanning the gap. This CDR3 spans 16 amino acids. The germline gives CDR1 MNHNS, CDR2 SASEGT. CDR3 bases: TGTGCCAGCCTGAAGAGGGGTGGGGCTGGGGCCAACGTCCTGACTTTC. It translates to CASLKRGGAGANVLTF.

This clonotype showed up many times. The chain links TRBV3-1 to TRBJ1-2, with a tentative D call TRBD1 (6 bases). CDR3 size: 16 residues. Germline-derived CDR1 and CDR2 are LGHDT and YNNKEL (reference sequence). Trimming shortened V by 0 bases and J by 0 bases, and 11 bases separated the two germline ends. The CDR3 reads CASSQEYRVANYGYTF. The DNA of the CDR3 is TGTGCCAGCAGCCAAGAATACAGGGTCGCTAACTATGGCTACACCTTC.

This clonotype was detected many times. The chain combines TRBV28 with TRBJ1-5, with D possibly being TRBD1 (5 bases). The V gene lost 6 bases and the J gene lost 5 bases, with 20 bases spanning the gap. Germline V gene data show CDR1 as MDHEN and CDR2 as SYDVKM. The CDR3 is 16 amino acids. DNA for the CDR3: TGTGCCAGCAGCCCTAAATTTAGGGGTTTCGATCAGCCCCAGCATTTT. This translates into CASSPKFRGFDQPQHF. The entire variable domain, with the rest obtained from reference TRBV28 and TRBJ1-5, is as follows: DVKVTQSSRYLVKRTGEKVFLECVQDMDHENMFWYRQDPGLGLRLIYFSYDVKMKEKGDIPEGYSVSREKKERFSLILESASTNQTSMYLCASSPKFRGFDQPQHFGDGTRLSIL.

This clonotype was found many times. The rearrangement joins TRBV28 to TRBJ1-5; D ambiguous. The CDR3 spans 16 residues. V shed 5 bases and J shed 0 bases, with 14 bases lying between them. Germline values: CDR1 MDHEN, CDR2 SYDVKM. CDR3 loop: CASSTRRHLSNQPQHF. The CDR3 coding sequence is TGTGCCAGCAGTACCCGCCGACACCTTAGCAATCAGCCCCAGCATTTT.

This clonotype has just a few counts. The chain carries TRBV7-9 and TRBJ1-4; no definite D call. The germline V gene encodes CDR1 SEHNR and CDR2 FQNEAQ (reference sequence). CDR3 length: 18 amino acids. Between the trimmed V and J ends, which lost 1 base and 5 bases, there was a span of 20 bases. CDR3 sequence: CASSLVTQIGGPNEKLFF. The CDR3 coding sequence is TGTGCCAGCAGCTTAGTGACGCAAATTGGCGGGCCGAATGAAAAACTGTTTTTT. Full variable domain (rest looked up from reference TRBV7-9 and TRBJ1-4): DTGVSQNPRHKITKRGQNVTFRCDPISEHNRLYWYRQTLGQGPEFLTYFQNEAQLEKSRLLSDRFSAERPKGSFSTLEIQRTEQGDSAMYLCASSLVTQIGGPNEKLFFGSGTQLSVL.

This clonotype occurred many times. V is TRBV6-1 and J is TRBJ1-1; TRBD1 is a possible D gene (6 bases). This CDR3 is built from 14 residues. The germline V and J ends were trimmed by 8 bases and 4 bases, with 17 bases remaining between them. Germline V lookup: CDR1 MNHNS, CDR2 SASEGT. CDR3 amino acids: CASRVGGGGTEAFF. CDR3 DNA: TGTGCCAGCCGAGTAGGGGGAGGTGGCACTGAAGCTTTCTTT.

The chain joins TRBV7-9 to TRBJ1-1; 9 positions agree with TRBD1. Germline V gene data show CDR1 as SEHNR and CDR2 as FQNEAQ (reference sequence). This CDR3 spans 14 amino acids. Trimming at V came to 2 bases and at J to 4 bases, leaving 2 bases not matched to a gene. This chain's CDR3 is CASSLQQGATEAFF. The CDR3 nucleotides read TGTGCCAGCAGCTTACAACAGGGGGCCACTGAAGCTTTCTTT. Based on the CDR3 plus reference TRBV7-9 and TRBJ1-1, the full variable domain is DTGVSQNPRHKITKRGQNVTFRCDPISEHNRLYWYRQTLGQGPEFLTYFQNEAQLEKSRLLSDRFSAERPKGSFSTLEIQRTEQGDSAMYLCASSLQQGATEAFFGQGTRLTVV.

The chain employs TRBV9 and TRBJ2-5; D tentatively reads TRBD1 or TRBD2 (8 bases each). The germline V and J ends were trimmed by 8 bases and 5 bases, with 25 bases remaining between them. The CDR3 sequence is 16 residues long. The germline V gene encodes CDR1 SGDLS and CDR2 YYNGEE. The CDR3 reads CASTPGGTGTFETQYF. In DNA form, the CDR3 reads TGTGCCAGTACTCCGGGGGGGACAGGAACGTTTGAGACCCAGTACTTC. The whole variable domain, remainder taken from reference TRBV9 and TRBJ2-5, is DSGVTQTPKHLITATGQRVTLRCSPRSGDLSVYWYQQSLDQGLQFLIQYYNGEERAKGNILERFSAQQFPDLHSELNLSSLELGDSALYFCASTPGGTGTFETQYFGPGTRLLVL.

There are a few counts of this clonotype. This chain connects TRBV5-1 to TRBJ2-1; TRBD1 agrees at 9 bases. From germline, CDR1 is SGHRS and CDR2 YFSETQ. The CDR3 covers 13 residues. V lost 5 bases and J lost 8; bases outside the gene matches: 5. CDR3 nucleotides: TGCGCCAGCAGACCCGGGACAGGGTATGAGCAGTTCTTC. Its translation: CASRPGTGYEQFF.

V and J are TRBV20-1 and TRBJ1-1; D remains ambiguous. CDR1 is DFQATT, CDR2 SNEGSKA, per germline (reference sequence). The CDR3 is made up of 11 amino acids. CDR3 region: CRVGDPTEAFF. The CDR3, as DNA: TGCAGGGTAGGAGACCCCACTGAAGCTTTCTTT.

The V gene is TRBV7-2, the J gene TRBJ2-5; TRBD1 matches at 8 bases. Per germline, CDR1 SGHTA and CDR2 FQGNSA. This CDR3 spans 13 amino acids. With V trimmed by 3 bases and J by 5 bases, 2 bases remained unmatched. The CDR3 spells CASSLDRAETQYF. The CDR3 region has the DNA TGTGCCAGCAGCTTGGACAGGGCCGAGACCCAGTACTTC.

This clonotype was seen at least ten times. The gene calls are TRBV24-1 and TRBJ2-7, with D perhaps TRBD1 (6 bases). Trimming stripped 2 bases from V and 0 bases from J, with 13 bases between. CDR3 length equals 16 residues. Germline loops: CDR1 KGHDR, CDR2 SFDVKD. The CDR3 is CATSDSTLDSSYEQYF. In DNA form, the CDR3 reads TGTGCCACCAGTGATTCTACCCTGGACAGCTCCTACGAGCAGTACTTC.

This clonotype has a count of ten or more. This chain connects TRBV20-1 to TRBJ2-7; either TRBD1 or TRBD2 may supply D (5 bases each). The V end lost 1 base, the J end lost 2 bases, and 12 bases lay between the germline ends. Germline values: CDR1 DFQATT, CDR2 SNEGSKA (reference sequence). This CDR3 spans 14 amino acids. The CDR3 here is CSARVTRGPYEQYF. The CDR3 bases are TGCAGTGCTAGAGTCACTAGGGGACCCTACGAGCAGTACTTC.

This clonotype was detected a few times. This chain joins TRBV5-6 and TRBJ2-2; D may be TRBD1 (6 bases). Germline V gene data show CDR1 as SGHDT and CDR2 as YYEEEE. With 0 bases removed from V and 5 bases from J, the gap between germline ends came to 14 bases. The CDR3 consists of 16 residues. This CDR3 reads CASSLAGQRLTGELFF. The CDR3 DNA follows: TGTGCCAGCAGCTTGGCCGGACAGAGACTTACCGGGGAGCTGTTTTTT.

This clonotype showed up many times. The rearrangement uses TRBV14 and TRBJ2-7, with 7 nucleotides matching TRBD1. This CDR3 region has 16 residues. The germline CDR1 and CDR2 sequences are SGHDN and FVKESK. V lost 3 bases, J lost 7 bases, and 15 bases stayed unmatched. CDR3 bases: TGTGCCAGCAGCCACTCCACAGGGGCCCCTTCTGTTGAGCAGTACTTC. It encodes CASSHSTGAPSVEQYF.

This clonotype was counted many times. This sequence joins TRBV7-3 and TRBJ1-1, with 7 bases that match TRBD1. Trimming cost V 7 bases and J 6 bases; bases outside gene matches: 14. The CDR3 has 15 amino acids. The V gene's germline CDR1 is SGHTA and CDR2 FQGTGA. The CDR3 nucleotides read TGTGCCAGCAACTCAACCGGGACAGCGGGCTCTGAAGCTTTCTTT. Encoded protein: CASNSTGTAGSEAFF.

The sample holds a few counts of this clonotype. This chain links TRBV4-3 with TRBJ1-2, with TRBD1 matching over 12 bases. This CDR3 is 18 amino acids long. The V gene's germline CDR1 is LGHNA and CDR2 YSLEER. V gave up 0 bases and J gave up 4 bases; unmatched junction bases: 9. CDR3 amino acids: CASSQDGGTGGSGYGYTF. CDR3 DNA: TGCGCCAGCAGCCAAGATGGTGGGACAGGGGGCTCTGGCTATGGCTACACCTTC.

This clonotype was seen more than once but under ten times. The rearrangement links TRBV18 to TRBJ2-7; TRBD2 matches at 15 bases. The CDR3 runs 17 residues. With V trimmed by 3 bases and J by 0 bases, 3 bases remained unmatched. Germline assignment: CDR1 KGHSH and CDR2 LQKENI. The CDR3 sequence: CASSPGTSGGFSYEQYF. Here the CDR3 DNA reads TGTGCCAGCTCACCGGGGACTAGCGGGGGGTTCTCCTACGAGCAGTACTTC.

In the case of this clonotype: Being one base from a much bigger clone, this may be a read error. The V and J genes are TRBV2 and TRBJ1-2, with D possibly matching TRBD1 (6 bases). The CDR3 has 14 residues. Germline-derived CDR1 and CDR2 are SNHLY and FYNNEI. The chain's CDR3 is CASSRTEANYGHTF. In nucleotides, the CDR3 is TGTGCCAGCAGTCGGACAGAAGCTAACTATGGCCACACCTTC.